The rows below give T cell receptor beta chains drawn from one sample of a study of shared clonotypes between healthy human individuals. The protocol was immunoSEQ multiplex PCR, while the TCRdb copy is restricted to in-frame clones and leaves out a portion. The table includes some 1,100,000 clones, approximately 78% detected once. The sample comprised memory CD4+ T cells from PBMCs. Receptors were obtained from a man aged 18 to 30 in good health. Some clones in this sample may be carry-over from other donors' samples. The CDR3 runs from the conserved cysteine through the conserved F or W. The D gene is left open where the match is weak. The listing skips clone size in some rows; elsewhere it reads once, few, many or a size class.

cdr3_aa: CASSPPGLAGTEQYF
cdr3_nt: TGTGCCAGCAGTCCTCCGGGACTAGCGGGGACCGAGCAGTACTTC
d_call: TRBD2
v_call: TRBV28
clone_size: .
j_call: TRBJ2-7

cdr3_aa: CASSLVSGGAYEQYF
cdr3_nt: TGCGCCAGCAGCTTGGTGTCAGGGGGGGCCTACGAGCAGTACTTC
d_call: .
v_call: TRBV5-1
clone_size: .
j_call: TRBJ2-7

cdr3_aa: CASSIGRASGGTDTQYF
cdr3_nt: TGTGCCAGTAGTATTGGCAGGGCTAGCGGGGGCACAGATACGCAGTATTTT
d_call: TRBD2
v_call: TRBV19
clone_size: .
j_call: TRBJ2-3

cdr3_aa: CAWSVGVTADQPQHF
cdr3_nt: TGTGCCTGGAGTGTAGGCGTGACAGCGGATCAGCCCCAGCATTTT
d_call: .
v_call: TRBV30
clone_size: .
j_call: TRBJ1-5

cdr3_aa: CSANEGVGQYF
cdr3_nt: TGCAGTGCTAATGAGGGGGTGGGCCAGTACTTC
d_call: .
v_call: TRBV20-1
clone_size: .
j_call: TRBJ2-5

cdr3_aa: CASSLGPGQGTDTQYF
cdr3_nt: TGTGCCAGCAGCTTGGGTCCGGGACAGGGGACAGATACGCAGTATTTT
d_call: TRBD1
v_call: TRBV5-6
clone_size: .
j_call: TRBJ2-3

cdr3_aa: CASSLGGVDTQYF
cdr3_nt: TGTGCCAGCAGTCTAGGAGGTGTAGATACGCAGTATTTT
d_call: .
v_call: TRBV28
clone_size: few
j_call: TRBJ2-3

cdr3_aa: CASSPGTAGSGHTIYF
cdr3_nt: TGTGCCAGCAGCCCAGGGACAGCAGGGTCCGGGCACACCATATATTTT
d_call: TRBD1
v_call: TRBV4-2
clone_size: .
j_call: TRBJ1-3

cdr3_aa: CASSLRTGNGQPQHF
cdr3_nt: TGTGCCAGCAGCTTAAGGACAGGGAACGGTCAGCCCCAGCATTTT
d_call: TRBD1
v_call: TRBV7-2
clone_size: .
j_call: TRBJ1-5

cdr3_aa: CASSYGPGPYNEQFF
cdr3_nt: TGTGCCAGCAGTTACGGTCCAGGGCCCTACAATGAGCAGTTCTTC
d_call: .
v_call: TRBV6-5
clone_size: .
j_call: TRBJ2-1

cdr3_aa: CASSYDRGLTFF
cdr3_nt: TGTGCCAGCAGTTACGACAGGGGTTTGACTTTCTTT
d_call: TRBD1
v_call: TRBV6-5
clone_size: .
j_call: TRBJ1-1

cdr3_aa: CASKVDNYGYTF
cdr3_nt: TGTGCCAGCAAGGTAGATAACTATGGCTACACCTTC
d_call: .
v_call: TRBV28
clone_size: .
j_call: TRBJ1-2

cdr3_aa: CASSRTGGDQPQHF
cdr3_nt: TGTGCCAGCAGTAGGACAGGGGGTGATCAGCCCCAGCATTTT
d_call: TRBD1
v_call: TRBV6-5
clone_size: few
j_call: TRBJ1-5

cdr3_aa: CASRPSGTDTQYF
cdr3_nt: TGTGCCAGCCGGCCTTCGGGAACAGATACGCAGTATTTT
d_call: .
v_call: TRBV4-2
clone_size: .
j_call: TRBJ2-3

cdr3_aa: CASSLSQGAVYNEQFF
cdr3_nt: TGTGCCAGCAGCCTTTCACAGGGGGCGGTCTACAATGAGCAGTTCTTC
d_call: TRBD1
v_call: TRBV7-2
clone_size: .
j_call: TRBJ2-1

cdr3_aa: CASSLKPSVDYNEQFF
cdr3_nt: TGTGCCAGCAGCTTAAAGCCCAGCGTCGACTACAATGAGCAGTTCTTC
d_call: .
v_call: TRBV11-2
clone_size: .
j_call: TRBJ2-1

cdr3_aa: CAISDSGSSDTQYF
cdr3_nt: TGTGCCATCAGTGACAGCGGGAGTTCAGATACGCAGTATTTT
d_call: TRBD2
v_call: TRBV10-3
clone_size: .
j_call: TRBJ2-3

cdr3_aa: CSVNGVRGPSTEAFF
cdr3_nt: TGCAGCGTCAATGGGGTCCGGGGGCCTAGCACTGAAGCTTTCTTT
d_call: .
v_call: TRBV29-1
clone_size: .
j_call: TRBJ1-1

cdr3_aa: CASSLGLAGGPGSKNIQYF
cdr3_nt: TGTGCCAGCAGTTTAGGGCTAGCGGGAGGGCCCGGATCCAAAAACATTCAGTACTTC
d_call: TRBD2
v_call: TRBV27
clone_size: .
j_call: TRBJ2-4

cdr3_aa: CASSWGGGENTEAFF
cdr3_nt: TGCGCCAGCAGCTGGGGTGGGGGCGAAAACACTGAAGCTTTCTTT
d_call: .
v_call: TRBV5-1
clone_size: .
j_call: TRBJ1-1

cdr3_aa: CASSLSWRGLYEQYF
cdr3_nt: TGTGCCAGCAGTTTATCGTGGAGGGGGCTCTACGAGCAGTACTTC
d_call: .
v_call: TRBV27
clone_size: .
j_call: TRBJ2-7

cdr3_aa: CASSPRLWDSYEQYF
cdr3_nt: TGTGCCAGCTCACCTCGCCTCTGGGACTCCTACGAGCAGTACTTC
d_call: .
v_call: TRBV18
clone_size: .
j_call: TRBJ2-7

cdr3_aa: CASSRQYEQYF
cdr3_nt: TGTGCCAGCAGTCGACAGTACGAGCAGTACTTC
d_call: .
v_call: TRBV6-1
clone_size: .
j_call: TRBJ2-7

cdr3_aa: CASSRRDRDYEQYF
cdr3_nt: TGTGCCAGCAGCCGCCGGGACAGGGACTACGAGCAGTACTTC
d_call: TRBD1
v_call: TRBV7-8
clone_size: .
j_call: TRBJ2-7

cdr3_aa: CASSSDGDNEQFF
cdr3_nt: TGTGCCAGCAGCTCCGACGGGGACAATGAGCAGTTCTTC
d_call: .
v_call: TRBV7-3
clone_size: .
j_call: TRBJ2-1

cdr3_aa: CASSGGSGNTIYF
cdr3_nt: TGTGCCAGCAGTGGCGGCTCTGGAAACACCATATATTTT
d_call: .
v_call: TRBV2
clone_size: .
j_call: TRBJ1-3

cdr3_aa: CASSISDRGFQPQHF
cdr3_nt: TGTGCCAGCAGTATTTCGGACAGGGGGTTTCAGCCCCAGCATTTT
d_call: TRBD1
v_call: TRBV6-6
clone_size: .
j_call: TRBJ1-5

cdr3_aa: CASSLNRGNTNYGYTF
cdr3_nt: TGTGCCAGCTCGCTAAATCGGGGGAATACTAACTATGGCTACACCTTC
d_call: .
v_call: TRBV18
clone_size: .
j_call: TRBJ1-2

cdr3_aa: CASSLRSGEQFF
cdr3_nt: TGTGCCAGCAGTTTAAGGTCGGGGGAGCAGTTCTTC
d_call: .
v_call: TRBV6-5
clone_size: .
j_call: TRBJ2-1

cdr3_aa: CASSETVLRTDTQYF
cdr3_nt: TGTGCCAGCAGTGAAACCGTCTTACGCACAGATACGCAGTATTTT
d_call: .
v_call: TRBV6-1
clone_size: few
j_call: TRBJ2-3

cdr3_aa: CASSLGSARSNEQFF
cdr3_nt: TGTGCCAGCAGCTTGGGTAGCGCCCGGTCCAATGAGCAGTTCTTC
d_call: .
v_call: TRBV5-4
clone_size: few
j_call: TRBJ2-1

cdr3_aa: CASSFINSNQPQHF
cdr3_nt: TGTGCCAGCAGCTTTATAAATAGCAATCAGCCCCAGCATTTT
d_call: .
v_call: TRBV7-8
clone_size: .
j_call: TRBJ1-5

cdr3_aa: CASIGDHEQYF
cdr3_nt: TGCGCCAGTATAGGGGACCACGAGCAGTACTTC
d_call: .
v_call: TRBV5-1
clone_size: .
j_call: TRBJ2-7

cdr3_aa: CASSLSRTGELFF
cdr3_nt: TGTGCCAGCAGCTTAAGCCGAACCGGGGAGCTGTTTTTT
d_call: .
v_call: TRBV7-9
clone_size: .
j_call: TRBJ2-2

cdr3_aa: CAWGALSPQHF
cdr3_nt: TGTGCCTGGGGGGCCCTTTCGCCCCAGCATTTT
d_call: .
v_call: TRBV30
clone_size: .
j_call: TRBJ1-5

cdr3_aa: CASSPPVKNTEAFF
cdr3_nt: TGTGCCAGCTCACCACCGGTCAAGAACACTGAAGCTTTCTTT
d_call: .
v_call: TRBV18
clone_size: .
j_call: TRBJ1-1

cdr3_aa: CATSRETGSYEQYF
cdr3_nt: TGTGCCACCAGCAGAGAGACAGGGTCATACGAGCAGTACTTC
d_call: TRBD1
v_call: TRBV15
clone_size: .
j_call: TRBJ2-7

cdr3_aa: CSVEDQGSKNIQYF
cdr3_nt: TGCAGCGTTGAAGACCAGGGCTCCAAAAACATTCAGTACTTC
d_call: .
v_call: TRBV29-1
clone_size: .
j_call: TRBJ2-4

cdr3_aa: CASSLAEGGWNTEAFF
cdr3_nt: TGCGCCAGCAGCTTGGCGGAGGGAGGATGGAACACTGAAGCTTTCTTT
d_call: .
v_call: TRBV5-1
clone_size: .
j_call: TRBJ1-1

cdr3_aa: CATLRTAPSNYGYTF
cdr3_nt: TGTGCCACCCTCCGGACAGCTCCCTCGAACTATGGCTACACCTTC
d_call: .
v_call: TRBV6-5
clone_size: .
j_call: TRBJ1-2

cdr3_aa: CATTGLTYEQYF
cdr3_nt: TGTGCCACCACCGGACTGACCTACGAGCAGTACTTC
d_call: .
v_call: TRBV6-5
clone_size: .
j_call: TRBJ2-7

cdr3_aa: CAWSQRGYEQYF
cdr3_nt: TGTGCCTGGAGTCAACGGGGCTACGAGCAGTACTTC
d_call: .
v_call: TRBV30
clone_size: .
j_call: TRBJ2-7

cdr3_aa: CASSDPSGTVNEKLFF
cdr3_nt: TGTGCCAGCAGTGATCCCTCCGGAACAGTTAATGAAAAACTGTTTTTT
d_call: .
v_call: TRBV25-1
clone_size: .
j_call: TRBJ1-4

cdr3_aa: CATSRDGGYRNTIYF
cdr3_nt: TGTGCCACCAGCAGAGACGGGGGGTACCGAAACACCATATATTTT
d_call: .
v_call: TRBV15
clone_size: .
j_call: TRBJ1-3

cdr3_aa: CASSERLGRHSYEQYF
cdr3_nt: TGTGCCAGCAGTGAAAGGTTGGGGCGGCACTCCTACGAGCAGTACTTC
d_call: .
v_call: TRBV25-1
clone_size: .
j_call: TRBJ2-7

cdr3_aa: CATSKQGDTEAFF
cdr3_nt: TGTGCCACCAGCAAACAGGGCGACACTGAAGCTTTCTTT
d_call: .
v_call: TRBV15
clone_size: few
j_call: TRBJ1-1

cdr3_aa: CASTLQGSMNTEAFF
cdr3_nt: TGTGCCAGCACCCTACAGGGGAGTATGAACACTGAAGCTTTCTTT
d_call: TRBD1
v_call: TRBV7-9
clone_size: .
j_call: TRBJ1-1

cdr3_aa: CAWRQTANYGYTF
cdr3_nt: TGTGCCTGGAGACAGACAGCTAACTATGGCTACACCTTC
d_call: .
v_call: TRBV30
clone_size: .
j_call: TRBJ1-2

cdr3_aa: CASSLAARGGSGNTIYF
cdr3_nt: TGTGCCAGCAGCTTGGCCGCCAGGGGCGGCTCTGGAAACACCATATATTTT
d_call: .
v_call: TRBV5-6
clone_size: .
j_call: TRBJ1-3

cdr3_aa: CASSSAGGSGYTF
cdr3_nt: TGTGCCAGCAGCTCGGCAGGGGGCTCTGGCTACACCTTC
d_call: TRBD1
v_call: TRBV7-3
clone_size: .
j_call: TRBJ1-2

cdr3_aa: CASSLARDAEAFF
cdr3_nt: TGTGCCAGCAGCTTGGCCCGAGACGCTGAAGCTTTCTTT
d_call: .
v_call: TRBV5-4
clone_size: .
j_call: TRBJ1-1